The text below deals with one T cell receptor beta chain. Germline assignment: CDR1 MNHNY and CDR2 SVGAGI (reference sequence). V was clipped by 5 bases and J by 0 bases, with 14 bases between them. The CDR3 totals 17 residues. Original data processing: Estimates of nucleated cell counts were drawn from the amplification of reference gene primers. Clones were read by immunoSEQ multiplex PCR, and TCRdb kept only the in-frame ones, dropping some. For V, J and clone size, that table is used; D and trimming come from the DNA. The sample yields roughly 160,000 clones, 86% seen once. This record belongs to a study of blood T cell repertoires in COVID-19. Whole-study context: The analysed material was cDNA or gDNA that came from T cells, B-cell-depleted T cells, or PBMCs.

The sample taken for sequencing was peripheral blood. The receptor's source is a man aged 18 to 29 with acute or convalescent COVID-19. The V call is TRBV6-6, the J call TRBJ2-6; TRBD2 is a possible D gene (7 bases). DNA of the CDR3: TGTGCCAGCAGTCGTTGGGGGGGCCCCTCTGGGGCCAACGTCCTGACTTTC. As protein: CASSRWGGPSGANVLTF.